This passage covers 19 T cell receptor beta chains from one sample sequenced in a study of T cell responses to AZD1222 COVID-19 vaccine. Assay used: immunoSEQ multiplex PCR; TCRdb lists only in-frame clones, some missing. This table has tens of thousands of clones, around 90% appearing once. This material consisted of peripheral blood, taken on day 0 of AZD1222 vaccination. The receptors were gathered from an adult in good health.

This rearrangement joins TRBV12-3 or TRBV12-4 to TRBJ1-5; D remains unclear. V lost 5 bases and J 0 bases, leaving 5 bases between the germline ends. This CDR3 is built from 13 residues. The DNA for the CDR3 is TGTGCCAGCAGTCCGGGTAGCAATCAGCCCCAGCATTTT. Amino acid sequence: CASSPGSNQPQHF.

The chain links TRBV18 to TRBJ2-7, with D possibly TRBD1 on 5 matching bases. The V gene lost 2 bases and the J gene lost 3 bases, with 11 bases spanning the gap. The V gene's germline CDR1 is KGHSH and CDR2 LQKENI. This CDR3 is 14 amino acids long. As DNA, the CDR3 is TGTGCCAGCTCACCAAGTAGAGACAGCTACGAGCAGTACTTC. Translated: CASSPSRDSYEQYF.

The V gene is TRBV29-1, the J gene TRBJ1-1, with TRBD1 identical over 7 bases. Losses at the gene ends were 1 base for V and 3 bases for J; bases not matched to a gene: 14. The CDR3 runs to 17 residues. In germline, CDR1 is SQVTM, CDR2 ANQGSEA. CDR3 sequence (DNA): TGCAGCGTTGAAGGGTTCGACAGGGAGGAAGTCTACACTGAAGCTTTCTTT. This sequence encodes CSVEGFDREEVYTEAFF.

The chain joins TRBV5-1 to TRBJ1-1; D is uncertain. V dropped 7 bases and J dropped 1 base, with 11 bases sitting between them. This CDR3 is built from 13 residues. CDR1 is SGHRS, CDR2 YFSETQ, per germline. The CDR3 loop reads CASSNDGNTEAFF. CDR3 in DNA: TGCGCCAGCTCCAACGACGGGAACACTGAAGCTTTCTTT.

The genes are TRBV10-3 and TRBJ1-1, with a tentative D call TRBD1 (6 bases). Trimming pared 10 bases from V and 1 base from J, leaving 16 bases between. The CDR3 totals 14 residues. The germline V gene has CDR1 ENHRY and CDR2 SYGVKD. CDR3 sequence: CATARTAENTEAFF. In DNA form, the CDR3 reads TGTGCCACCGCGAGGACAGCCGAGAACACTGAAGCTTTCTTT.

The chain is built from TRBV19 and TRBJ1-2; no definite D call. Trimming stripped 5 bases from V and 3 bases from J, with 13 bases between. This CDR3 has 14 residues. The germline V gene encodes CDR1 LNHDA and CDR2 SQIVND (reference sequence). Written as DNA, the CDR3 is TGTGCCAGTAGTTTGGCCGATGGGTACTATGGCTACACCTTC. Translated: CASSLADGYYGYTF.

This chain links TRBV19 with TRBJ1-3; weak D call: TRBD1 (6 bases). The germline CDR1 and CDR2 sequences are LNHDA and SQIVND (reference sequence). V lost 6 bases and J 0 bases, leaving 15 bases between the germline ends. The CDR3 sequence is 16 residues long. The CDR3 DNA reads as TGTGCCAGTAGCACTGTTGGACAGAACTCTGGAAACACCATATATTTT. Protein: CASSTVGQNSGNTIYF.

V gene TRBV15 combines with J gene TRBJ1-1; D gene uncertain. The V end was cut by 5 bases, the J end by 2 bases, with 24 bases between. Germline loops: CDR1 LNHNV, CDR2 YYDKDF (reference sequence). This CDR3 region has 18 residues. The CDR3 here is CATSPNPGGKWGNTEAFF. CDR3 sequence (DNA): TGTGCCACCAGCCCAAATCCGGGTGGAAAGTGGGGAAACACTGAAGCTTTCTTT.

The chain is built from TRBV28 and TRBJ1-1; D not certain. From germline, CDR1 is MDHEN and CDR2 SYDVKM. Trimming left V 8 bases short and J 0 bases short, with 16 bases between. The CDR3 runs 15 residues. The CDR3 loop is CASSPTVGMNTEAFF. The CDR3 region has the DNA TGTGCCAGCTCCCCAACTGTGGGGATGAACACTGAAGCTTTCTTT.

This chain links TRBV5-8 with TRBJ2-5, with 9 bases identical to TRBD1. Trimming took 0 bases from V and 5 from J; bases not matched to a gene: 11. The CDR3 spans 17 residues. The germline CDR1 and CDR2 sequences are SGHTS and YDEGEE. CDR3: CASSLGSGTGLPETQYF. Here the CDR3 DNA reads TGTGCCAGCAGCTTGGGCTCCGGGACAGGGCTTCCTGAGACCCAGTACTTC.

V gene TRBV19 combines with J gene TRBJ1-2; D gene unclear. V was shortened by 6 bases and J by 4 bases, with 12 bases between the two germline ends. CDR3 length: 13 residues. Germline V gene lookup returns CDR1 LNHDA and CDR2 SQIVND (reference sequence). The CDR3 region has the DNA TGTGCCAGTAGATACCAGACAACCTATGGCTACACCTTC. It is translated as CASRYQTTYGYTF.

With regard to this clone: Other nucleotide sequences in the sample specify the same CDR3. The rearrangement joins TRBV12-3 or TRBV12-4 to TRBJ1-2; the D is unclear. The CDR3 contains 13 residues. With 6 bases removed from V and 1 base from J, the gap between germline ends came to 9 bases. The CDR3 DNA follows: TGTGCCAGCAGCCTCGGGGATAACTATGGCTACACCTTC. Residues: CASSLGDNYGYTF.

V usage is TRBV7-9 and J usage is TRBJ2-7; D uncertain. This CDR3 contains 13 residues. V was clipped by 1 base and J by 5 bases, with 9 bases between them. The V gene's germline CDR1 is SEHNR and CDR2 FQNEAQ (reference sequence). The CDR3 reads CASSLVVRDEQYF. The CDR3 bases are TGTGCCAGCAGCTTAGTAGTAAGAGACGAGCAGTACTTC.

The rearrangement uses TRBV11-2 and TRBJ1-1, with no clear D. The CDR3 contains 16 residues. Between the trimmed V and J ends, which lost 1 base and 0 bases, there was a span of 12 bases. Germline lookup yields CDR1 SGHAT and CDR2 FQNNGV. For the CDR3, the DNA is TGTGCCAGCAGCTTAGGAGTTGGGAACATGAACACTGAAGCTTTCTTT. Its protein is CASSLGVGNMNTEAFF.

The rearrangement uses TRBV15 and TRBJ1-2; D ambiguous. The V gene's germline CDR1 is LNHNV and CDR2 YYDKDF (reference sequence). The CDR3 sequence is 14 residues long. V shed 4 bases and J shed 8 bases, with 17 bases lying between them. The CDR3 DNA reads TGTGCCACCAGCAATCAAGGAACAGCGGAGGGCTACACCTTC. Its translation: CATSNQGTAEGYTF.

As DNA, the CDR3 is TGTGCCTGGAGTAATGCCAGCTCGAAGTTGGAAAAACTGTTTTTT. Protein: CAWSNASSKLEKLFF. The J gene is TRBJ1-4, the V gene TRBV30; D unclear. V dropped 2 bases and J dropped 8 bases, with 18 bases sitting between them. Germline V gene data show CDR1 as GTSNPN and CDR2 as SVGIG (reference sequence). The CDR3 is 15 amino acids.

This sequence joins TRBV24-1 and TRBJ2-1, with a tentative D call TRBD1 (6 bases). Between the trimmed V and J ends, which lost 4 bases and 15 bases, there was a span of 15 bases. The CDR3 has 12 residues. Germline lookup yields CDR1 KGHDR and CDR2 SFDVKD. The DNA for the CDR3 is TGTGCCACCAGTGACCTAACAGGGATTGCGTTCTTC. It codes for CATSDLTGIAFF.

The CDR3 spells CASSLRDGDYNEQFF. The DNA for the CDR3 is TGTGCCAGCAGCCTCCGGGACGGAGACTACAATGAGCAGTTCTTC. This sequence joins TRBV7-3 and TRBJ2-1; D is possibly TRBD1 or TRBD2 (5 bases each). The length of the CDR3 is 15 residues. In germline, CDR1 is SGHTA, CDR2 FQGTGA. The V end lost 5 bases, the J end lost 3 bases, and 14 bases lay between the germline ends.

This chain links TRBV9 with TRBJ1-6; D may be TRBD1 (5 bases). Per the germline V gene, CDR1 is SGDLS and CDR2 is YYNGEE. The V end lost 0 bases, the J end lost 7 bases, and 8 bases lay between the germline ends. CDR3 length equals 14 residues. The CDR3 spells CASSVGQGNSPLHF. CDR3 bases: TGTGCCAGCAGCGTAGGGCAGGGAAATTCACCCCTCCACTTT.